This T cell receptor beta chain is from a study of blood T cells in healthy people across ages (dated by TCRdb to between 2014 and 2017). General notes on the study: In model experiments, roughly one uniquely barcoded TCR beta cDNA molecule per two T cells was captured by template switching. The study measured age-related changes in TCR beta repertoire diversity using deep sequencing normalized with unique cDNA molecular identifiers. To avoid experimental bias, donors of different ages were distributed randomly across sequencing lanes. Donors were grouped into four age groups: young (average approximately 16 years), middle-aged (over 35), aged (62) and long-lived (around 82). For two donors (one aged 18 to 30 and one aged 80 or older), the study analyzed two additional independent replicas of 1 million unique cDNA reads from the same blood draw. General findings and caveats noted by the study authors: The percentage of naive T cells measured by flow cytometry correlated strongly with observed TCR beta diversity. The CMV infection status of donors was not known, potentially confounding age-related changes in expanded clonotypes. Total diversity estimates from one million sequenced T cells were considered lower bounds and underestimates. Bulk unsorted PBMC profiling prevented conclusive comparison of naive and antigen-experienced compartments. Observed TCR beta diversity per million T cells fell roughly linearly with age, and a significant reduction was already apparent by age roughly 40. The long-lived group showed more naive CD4+ T cells, fewer expanded clones and increased TCR diversity than the aged group, suggesting age selection.

The approximately 40 donors, aged 6 to 90 years, were systemically healthy Caucasian individuals from Russia. Around 10 milliliters of peripheral blood were collected from each donor into EDTA-treated Vacutainer tubes. Ficoll-Paque density-gradient centrifugation was used to isolate PBMCs, with at least 7 million obtained per sample. Trizol reagent was used to extract total RNA from the PBMCs, yielding at least 6 micrograms per sample. For every donor, flow cytometry on a PBMC aliquot measured the percentage of naive CD45RAhigh/CD27high T cells. Taken from the germline V gene, the CDR1 and CDR2 loops are MNHNS and SASEGT. The junction shows trimming of 9 bases on V and 4 bases on J, plus 13 bases between the germline ends. From cysteine to phenylalanine, the CDR3 is 13 amino acids long. Only the CDR3 DNA stays, 39 bases, in frame from base 1. Libraries were prepared through 5' RACE. These reads were obtained on an Illumina HiSeq 2500. The second PCR ran for roughly 7 to 12 cycles and used a J-beta primer mix along with a sample-barcoded 5' primer. A template-switch 5' adaptor carrying 12 random nucleotides introduced a unique molecular identifier onto each TCR beta cDNA molecule. Each sample yielded at least 3 million CDR3-containing paired-end reads. The Mint cDNA synthesis kit, primed by a TRBC-specific oligonucleotide, was used to synthesize first-strand cDNA from all RNA. All cDNA was treated with uracil-DNA glycosylase and then went through a first 18-cycle PCR with the universal primers M1SS and BC2_uni_R. The paper's data handling went like this. For normalization, 1 million high-quality reads were randomly selected from each sample, with every read carrying a distinct molecular identifier. Instead of being binned into consensus sequences, reads with shared molecular identifiers were discarded. CDR3 identification, clonotype clustering and error correction used MiTCR with a Q25 quality threshold and the strictest error-elimination algorithm. Lower-bound total TCR beta diversity was estimated with a nonparametric unseen species model using Euler transformation. The raw public reads went through TCRdb reprocessing: fastp at Q25, MiXCR clone calling, in-frame beta chains kept. A single entry per CDR3 protein holds the most common genes and DNA from its merged rows. These V and J calls originate from TCRdb's pipeline instead of the authors' own analysis. For this sample the table gives some 1.5 million distinct CDR3 sequences, of which roughly 27% were detected only once. The ten largest clones take up approximately 7.7% of the sample.

This clonotype has only one observation. Its target antigen remains unknown. There are no base qualities to consult, and no much larger clone falls within one base. A solitary read yields weak support. The sequenced sample was blood. The TCR was taken from a woman in her 30s in good health. The chain joins TRBV6-1 to TRBJ2-1, with the identity of the D gene unclear. The sequence in DNA is TGTGCCAGTCTTTGGGCAATGTACAATGAGCAGTTCTTC. Its amino acids are CASLWAMYNEQFF.